The rows below give T cell receptor beta chains drawn from one sample of a study of blood T cell repertoires in COVID-19. The method was immunoSEQ multiplex PCR; TCRdb's version includes in-frame clones alone and lacks a portion of them. The sample holds 300,000 to 400,000 clones, about 89% seen once. Sequenced: peripheral blood. All receptors derive from a woman in her thirties with COVID-19, enrolled during active disease. Both conserved end residues are part of each CDR3. Fields, in order: clone size, D gene, V gene, J gene, CDR3 DNA, CDR3 protein. The D gene is left open where the match is weak. Not all rows give a size; the values are once, few, many and, for expanded clones, a class.

-	-	TRBV11-2	TRBJ2-3	TGTGCCAGCTCAGTTAGCGGAATCACAGATACGCAGTATTTT	CASSVSGITDTQYF
-	TRBD2	TRBV5-1	TRBJ2-7	TGCGCCAGCAGCTTGGTTTCCCTAGCGGGAGCCTCCGAGCAGTACTTC	CASSLVSLAGASEQYF
-	TRBD2	TRBV4-3	TRBJ2-1	TGCGCCAGCAGCCAAGGACTAGCGATCTACAATGAGCAGTTCTTC	CASSQGLAIYNEQFF
-	TRBD1	TRBV4-3	TRBJ1-1	TGCGCCAGCAGCTACGGACAGGGGGGCACTGAAGCTTTCTTT	CASSYGQGGTEAFF
-	TRBD2	TRBV5-6	TRBJ2-3	TGTGCCAGCAGCTCGTGGGGTACTAGCGGGACTAGCACAGATACGCAGTATTTT	CASSSWGTSGTSTDTQYF
-	TRBD2	TRBV9	TRBJ2-1	TGTGCCAGCAGCCCCCGGACTAGCGGGAAGGGTGAGCAGTTCTTC	CASSPRTSGKGEQFF
-	-	TRBV24-1	TRBJ2-1	TGTGCCACCAGTGACCGAATGGACTCCGTCTACAATGAGCAGTTCTTC	CATSDRMDSVYNEQFF
-	TRBD1	TRBV2	TRBJ2-2	TGTGCCAGCAGTAAAGCCGGGACAGGGGTAAGGGCCGGGGAGCTGTTTTTT	CASSKAGTGVRAGELFF
-	TRBD2	TRBV3-1/TRBV3-2	TRBJ2-1	TGTGCCAGCAGCCCGCGGACTAGCGGGGTGTCCTACAATGAGCAGTTCTTC	CASSPRTSGVSYNEQFF
once	TRBD1	TRBV3-1/TRBV3-2	TRBJ2-3	TGTGCCAGCAGCCCTGGCGACAGGGAAGCAGATACGCAGTATTTT	CASSPGDREADTQYF
-	-	TRBV3-1/TRBV3-2	TRBJ2-1	TGTGCCAGCAGCCAAGATTGGGGGGAGGAGCGTGAGCAGTTCTTC	CASSQDWGEEREQFF
-	-	TRBV10-3	TRBJ1-6	TGTGCCATCAGTGAGTCGGCGGCCGACTATAATTCACCCCTCCACTTT	CAISESAADYNSPLHF
-	-	TRBV6-2/TRBV6-3	TRBJ1-5	TGTGCCAGCAGCCCATGGGGCTTACAGAGTAATCAGCCCCAGCATTTT	CASSPWGLQSNQPQHF
-	-	TRBV7-8	TRBJ1-1	TGTGCCAGCAGCTTAGAGGGGAAGGGAGGGACTGAAGCTTTCTTT	CASSLEGKGGTEAFF
-	-	TRBV7-9	TRBJ2-1	TGTGCCAGCAGCTTAGCCGGTGGGAGATACAATGAGCAGTTCTTC	CASSLAGGRYNEQFF
-	TRBD2	TRBV4-2	TRBJ2-1	TGTGCCAGCAGCCAAGATAGCGGGGGGGCCGGAGTTGAGCAGTTCTTC	CASSQDSGGAGVEQFF
-	TRBD1	TRBV10-3	TRBJ2-7	TGTGCCATCAGTGAAGGGACAGGGACCTACGAGCAGTACTTC	CAISEGTGTYEQYF
-	-	TRBV5-1	TRBJ1-6	TGCGCCAGCAGCCTTCCGCTTCGAGATAATTCACCCCTCCACTTT	CASSLPLRDNSPLHF
-	-	TRBV7-2	TRBJ2-2	TGTGCCAGCAGCTTGGGGGCGGCCGGGGAGCTGTTTTTT	CASSLGAAGELFF
-	TRBD2	TRBV4-2	TRBJ2-1	TGTGCCAGCAGCCAGGGACTAGCGGTCTCCTACAATGAGCAGTTCTTC	CASSQGLAVSYNEQFF
once	-	TRBV25-1	TRBJ2-5	TGTGCCAGCAGTGACCGCGGGGGCGGAGAGACCCAGTACTTC	CASSDRGGGETQYF
few	-	TRBV14	TRBJ1-1	TGTGCCAGCTCCTCAACAGGGAACACTGAAGCTTTCTTT	CASSSTGNTEAFF
-	TRBD1	TRBV19	TRBJ1-1	TGTGCCAGTAGTATGGGCTTTCTAGGGGGCCGGAGAACTGAAGCTTTCTTT	CASSMGFLGGRRTEAFF
-	-	TRBV7-9	TRBJ1-1	TGTGCCAGCAGCTACTCACAGCCGATTGACACTGAAGCTTTCTTT	CASSYSQPIDTEAFF
once	-	TRBV28	TRBJ1-5	TGTGCCACCCTTGCCTACCTTAGCAATCAGCCCCAGCATTTT	CATLAYLSNQPQHF
-	TRBD1	TRBV7-8	TRBJ1-2	TGTGCCAGCAGCTTAGCTGGACAGGGGGCTGAAGGCTACACCTTC	CASSLAGQGAEGYTF
once	TRBD1	TRBV24-1	TRBJ1-2	TGTGCCACCAGTGATCCGCGGGACAGGGAGGGAAAGGCATATGGCTACACCTTC	CATSDPRDREGKAYGYTF